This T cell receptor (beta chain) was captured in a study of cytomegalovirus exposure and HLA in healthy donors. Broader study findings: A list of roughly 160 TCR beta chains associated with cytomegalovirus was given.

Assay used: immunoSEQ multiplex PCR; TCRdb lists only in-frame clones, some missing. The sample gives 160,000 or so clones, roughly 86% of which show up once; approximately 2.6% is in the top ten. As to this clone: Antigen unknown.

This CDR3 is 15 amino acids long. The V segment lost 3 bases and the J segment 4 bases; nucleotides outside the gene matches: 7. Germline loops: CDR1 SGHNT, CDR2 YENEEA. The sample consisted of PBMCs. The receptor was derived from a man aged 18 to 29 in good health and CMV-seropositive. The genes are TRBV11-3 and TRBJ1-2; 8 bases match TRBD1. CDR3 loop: CASSFHSTGAYGYTF. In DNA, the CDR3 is TGTGCCAGCAGCTTCCATTCGACAGGGGCCTATGGCTACACCTTC.